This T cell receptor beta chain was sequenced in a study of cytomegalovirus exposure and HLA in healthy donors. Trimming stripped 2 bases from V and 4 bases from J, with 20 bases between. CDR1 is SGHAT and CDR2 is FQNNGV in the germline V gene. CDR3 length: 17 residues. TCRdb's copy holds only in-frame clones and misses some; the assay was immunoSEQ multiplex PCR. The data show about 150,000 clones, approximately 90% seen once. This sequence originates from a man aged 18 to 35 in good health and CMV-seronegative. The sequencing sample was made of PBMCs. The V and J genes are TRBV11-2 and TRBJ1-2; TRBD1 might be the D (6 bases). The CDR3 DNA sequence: TGTGCCAGCAGCTTAATGGGCCGGGGGGCAGGTAGCTATGGCTACACCTTC. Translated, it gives CASSLMGRGAGSYGYTF.